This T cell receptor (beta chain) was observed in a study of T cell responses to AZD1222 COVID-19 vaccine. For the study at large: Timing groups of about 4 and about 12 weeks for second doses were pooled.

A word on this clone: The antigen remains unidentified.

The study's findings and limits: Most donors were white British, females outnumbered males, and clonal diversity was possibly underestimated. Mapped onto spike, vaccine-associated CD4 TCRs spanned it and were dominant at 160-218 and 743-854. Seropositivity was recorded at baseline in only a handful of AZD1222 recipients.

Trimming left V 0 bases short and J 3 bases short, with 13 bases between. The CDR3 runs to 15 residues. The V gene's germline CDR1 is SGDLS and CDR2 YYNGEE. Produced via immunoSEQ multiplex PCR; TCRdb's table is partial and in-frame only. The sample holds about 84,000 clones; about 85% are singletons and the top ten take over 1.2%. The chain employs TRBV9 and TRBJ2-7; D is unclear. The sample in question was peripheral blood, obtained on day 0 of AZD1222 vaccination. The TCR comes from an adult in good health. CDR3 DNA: TGTGCCAGCAGCGTAGCTGGGCCAGAAGACTACGAGCAGTACTTC. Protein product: CASSVAGPEDYEQYF.